This TCR beta chain originates from a study of T cells expressing NK-cell markers (TCRdb year 2020). Broadly, across the study: Three sorted T-cell subsets (CD3+CD56+NKG2C+, CD3+CD56+NKG2C- and CD3+CD56-NKG2C+) from roughly eight donors had their TCR beta-chain repertoires profiled. Among the eight sequenced donors, only one was HCMV-seronegative, while the other seven were HCMV-seropositive. Randomly selected healthy volunteers, three men and five women, were used as the eight sequenced donors. The libraries were sequenced on Illumina HiSeq 2000/2500, MiSeq or NextSeq, producing 2 x 150 bp reads. The paper's findings and limits, for the study overall: It remained unclear whether the expanded NKG2C-expressing T cell clones were specific for HCMV antigens. In over 5 donors, the dominant CD3+CD56+NKG2C+ clonotypes were among the top 10 CD8+ clonotypes and accounted for about 1.0-7.0% of CD8+ T cells. Those dominant clonotypes were again the most abundant among CD3+CD56-NKG2C+ cells in several donors, at roughly 25-60.1%.

The germline V gene (reference sequence) provides CDR1 SEHNR and CDR2 FQNEAQ. The CDR3 numbers 16 residues from cysteine through phenylalanine. Only the protein is available. Sequenced on an Illumina HiSeq 2000. TCR beta cDNA libraries were prepared using 5'RACE template switching, which introduced a universal primer site and unique molecular identifiers. Synthesis of cDNA was primed from the TCR beta constant segment and was followed by two consecutive PCR amplification steps. As for how the authors treated the data: MIGEC was used to demultiplex reads and group reads by UMI, and MiTCR was used to assemble and quantify clonotypes. Only TCR cDNA sequences supported by at least two reads were kept to exclude erroneous sequences. The tcR package was used for downstream repertoire analysis, and clonotypes were matched across fractions by CDR3 nucleotide sequence plus V segment. Antigen specificity was annotated against VDJdb with VDJmatch, allowing one amino acid substitution in CDR3. With the reads reprocessed by TCRdb, a single entry stands for each CDR3 protein sequence and no DNA is reported. The V and J calls come from TCRdb's annotation, not from the publication. The table for this sample lists about 390,000 distinct CDR3 sequences. Jointly, the top ten make up around 11% of the sample.

HCMV serostatus was determined by detecting HCMV-specific IgG in serum with a commercial ELISA kit. Peripheral blood mononuclear cells were isolated from blood by Ficoll density gradient centrifugation. In the case of this clonotype: Its antigen has not been determined.

This receptor was identified in a woman between 50 and 59 years old in good health. Donor details come from another sample of the same person, matched by shared clones. Source material: blood T cells: a sorted CD56 or NKG2C T cell subset, CD4+ or CD8+ T cells, or bulk PBMC T cells (not recorded which). The rearranged segments are TRBV7-9 and TRBJ2-1; TCRdb returns TRBD1, unconfirmable since there is no DNA. The CDR3 reads as follows: CASSGFGTPSGNEQFF. Supplemented by the reference TRBV7-9 and TRBJ2-1 proteins around the CDR3, the complete variable domain is DTGVSQNPRHKITKRGQNVTFRCDPISEHNRLYWYRQTLGQGPEFLTYFQNEAQLEKSRLLSDRFSAERPKGSFSTLEIQRTEQGDSAMYLCASSGFGTPSGNEQFFGPGTRLTVL.